This TCR delta chain was captured in a study of gamma-delta T cells after stem cell transplantation. The CDR3 has 18 amino acids. Germline-derived CDR1 and CDR2 are GEAIGNYY and EKD. After removal of 3 bases from V and 1 base from J, the junction contained 14 bases not matched to a gene. TCRdb applied CATT to the RT-PCR reads for clone calling. Of more than 700 delta-chain clones listed, roughly 10% are singletons. In its sample, this clone is large. Material for sequencing was gamma-delta T cells. The chain uses TRDV2 and TRDJ4; TRDD3 matches at 12 bases. This TCR came from a human donor. It is not recorded whose cells these are; they may come from a transplant donor. CDR3 DNA: TGTGCCTGTGACTCAGTACTGGGGGATACCCAGGGCCTCAGACCCCTGATCTTT. Its translation is CACDSVLGDTQGLRPLIF.